The 10 T cell receptor beta chains presented below share a single source sample, sequenced in a study of blood T cells in healthy people across ages (dated by TCRdb to the mid-2010s). Library preparation employed 5' RACE. The sequencer listed for this sample is Illumina HiSeq 2500. A second PCR of roughly 7 to 11 cycles was performed with a sample-barcoded 5' primer and a J-beta primer mix. TCRdb applied fastp at Q25 and MiXCR to the public reads, then kept only in-frame beta chains. Rows with a matching CDR3 protein are joined into one entry that keeps the most common DNA and genes. The table for this sample lists about 800,000 distinct CDR3 sequences; 58% of them were counted only once. About 20% of the sample belongs to the ten largest clones. The sequenced sample was blood. Source of these receptors: a man aged 25-45 years in good health.

The CDR3 reads CASSQEWDRGYGYEQYF. CDR3 sequence (DNA): TGCGCCAGCAGCCAAGAATGGGACAGGGGGTATGGCTACGAGCAGTACTTC. The chain couples TRBV4-3 to TRBJ2-7; 11 bases line up with TRBD1. With V trimmed by 0 bases and J by 3 bases, 7 bases remained unmatched. The CDR3 has 17 residues. Germline loops: CDR1 LGHNA, CDR2 YSLEER.

This clonotype occurred once. J is TRBJ2-1 and V is TRBV20-1, with 8 bases matching TRBD2. This CDR3 comprises 17 residues. Trimming took 3 bases from V and 0 from J; bases not matched to a gene: 10. Germline CDR1 DFQATT, CDR2 SNEGSKA (reference sequence). The CDR3 bases are TGCAGTGCTAGCGGTTTAGCGGGGTTAAGCTCCTACAATGAGCAGTTCTTC. This sequence encodes CSASGLAGLSSYNEQFF.

The chain links TRBV7-2 to TRBJ2-3; no clear D. Between the trimmed V and J ends, which lost 4 bases and 5 bases, there was a span of 16 bases. In germline, CDR1 is SGHTA, CDR2 FQGNSA. The CDR3 is 15 residues long. The CDR3 nucleotides are TGTGCCAGCAGCTCCGGTGTTGCGGTAAAAGATACGCAGTATTTT. Its translation is CASSSGVAVKDTQYF.

This clonotype has more than one count but fewer than ten. The J gene is TRBJ1-1, the V gene TRBV29-1; D gene unclear. In germline, CDR1 is SQVTM, CDR2 ANQGSEA. Deletions cut 5 bases from V and 1 base from J, with 11 bases between. The CDR3 contains 13 residues. CDR3 sequence: CSVHKGGNTEAFF. CDR3 sequence (DNA): TGCAGCGTTCATAAGGGCGGGAACACTGAAGCTTTCTTT.

This clonotype came up once. The genes are TRBV6-5 and TRBJ2-6; D gene uncertain. Trimming shortened V by 6 bases and J by 0 bases, and 12 bases separated the two germline ends. Germline loops: CDR1 MNHEY, CDR2 SVGAGI. The CDR3 extends over 16 amino acids. Here the CDR3 reads CASSPRPVSGANVLTF. The CDR3 coding sequence is TGTGCCAGCAGCCCCCGACCCGTCTCTGGGGCCAACGTCCTGACTTTC.

This chain connects TRBV27 to TRBJ2-7, with 8 bases fitting TRBD1. The J call may be mistaken, given a closer DNA end match to TRBJ2-5. Germline values: CDR1 MNHEY, CDR2 SMNVEV (reference sequence). This CDR3 is built from 15 residues. The CDR3 bases are TGTGCCAGCAGTTTAATGCGGACAGGGTTGGGGACCCAGTACTTC. This encodes CASSLMRTGLGTQYF.

The CDR3 DNA reads TGCAGTGCAACTAAGACAGGGGGTGGCTACACCTTC. The encoded protein is CSATKTGGGYTF. The chain employs TRBV20-1 and TRBJ1-2, with 9 bases lining up with TRBD1. V was clipped by 6 bases and J by 7 bases; unmatched bases: 6. Germline V gene sequence: CDR1 DFQATT, CDR2 SNEGSKA (reference sequence). This CDR3 spans 12 amino acids.

In its sample, this clonotype was seen a few times. This sequence joins TRBV4-2 and TRBJ2-6; D unclear. Germline V lookup: CDR1 LGHNA, CDR2 YNFKEQ. CDR3 size: 14 residues. The germline V and J ends were trimmed by 1 base and 4 bases, with 5 bases remaining between them. CDR3 region: CASSQGYGANVLTF. The CDR3 nucleotides read TGTGCCAGCAGCCAAGGGTACGGGGCCAACGTCCTGACTTTC.

The chain links TRBV15 to TRBJ2-1; 7 nucleotides agree with TRBD2. CDR1 is LNHNV and CDR2 is YYDKDF in the germline V gene (reference sequence). V trimming: 2 bases; J trimming: 13 bases; junction bases outside the gene matches: 11. CDR3 length: 14 residues. The CDR3 nucleotides are TGTGCCACCAGCAGACCTGCGGGGGAACTAGTCCAGTTCTTC. Its protein is CATSRPAGELVQFF.

This clonotype appeared a few times. The rearrangement joins TRBV3-1 to TRBJ1-2; D gene ambiguous. The CDR3 extends over 12 amino acids. V gave up 0 bases and J gave up 8 bases, with 7 bases separating them. Germline V lookup: CDR1 LGHDT, CDR2 YNNKEL (reference sequence). CDR3 loop: CASSQDGEGYTF. DNA of the CDR3: TGTGCCAGCAGCCAAGACGGAGAGGGCTACACCTTC.